This entry describes one TCR beta chain. Its specificity is unknown. Semi-nested PCR with Nested Universal Primer A followed constant-region reverse priming of full-length variable regions. TCRdb re-called the 5' RACE reads with MiXCR, one entry per CDR3 protein. The sample shows nearly 55,000 distinct CDR3 sequences, approximately 24% of them seen only once. Study findings and constraints: In terms of TCR gene usage, tumor memory CD4+ T cells clustered together with blood and lymph node memory CD4+ cells, as well as with lymph node naive CD4+ cells. Larger-cohort validation covered only one TCR beta V-J rearrangement. Tumor Tregs overlapped most with tumor, then blood, naive CD4+ cells.

V lost 0 bases and J lost 2, with 14 bases in between. The germline gives CDR1 DFQATT, CDR2 SNEGSKA (reference sequence). The CDR3 runs 15 residues. The clonotype comes from a female donor with breast cancer. The sequencing sample was made of tumor-infiltrating naive CD4+ T cells sorted from the breast tumor. Subset in this sample: naive CD4+ T cells, CD4+CD45RA+CD25-. The V and J genes are TRBV20-1 and TRBJ2-7, with D perhaps matching TRBD1 or TRBD2 (5 bases each). CDR3 residues: CSARDQGRGTYEQYF. The CDR3 DNA reads as TGCAGTGCTAGAGATCAGGGCCGGGGAACCTACGAGCAGTACTTC.